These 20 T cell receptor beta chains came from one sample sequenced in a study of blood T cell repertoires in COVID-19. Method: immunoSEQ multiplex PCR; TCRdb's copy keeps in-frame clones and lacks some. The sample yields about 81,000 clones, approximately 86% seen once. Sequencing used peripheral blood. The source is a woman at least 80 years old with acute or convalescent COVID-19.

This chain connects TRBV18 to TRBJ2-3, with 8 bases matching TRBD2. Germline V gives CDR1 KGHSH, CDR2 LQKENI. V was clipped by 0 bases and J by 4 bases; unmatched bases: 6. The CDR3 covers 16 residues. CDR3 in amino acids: CASSPPRRGGSDTQYF. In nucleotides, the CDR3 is TGTGCCAGCTCACCACCGCGCCGGGGGGGTTCAGATACGCAGTATTTT.

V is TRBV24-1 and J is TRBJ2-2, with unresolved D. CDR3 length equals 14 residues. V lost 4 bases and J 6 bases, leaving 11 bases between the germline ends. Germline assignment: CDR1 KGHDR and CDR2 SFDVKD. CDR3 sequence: CATSDPGPPGELFF. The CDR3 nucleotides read TGTGCCACCAGTGACCCCGGTCCCCCCGGGGAGCTGTTTTTT.

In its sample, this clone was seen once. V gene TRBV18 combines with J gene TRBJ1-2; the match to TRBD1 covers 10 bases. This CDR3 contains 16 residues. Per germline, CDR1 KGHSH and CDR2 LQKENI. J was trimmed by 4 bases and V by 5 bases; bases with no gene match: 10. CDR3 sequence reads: CASSLPGTGAIYGYTF. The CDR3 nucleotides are TGTGCCAGCTCATTGCCCGGGACAGGGGCTATCTATGGCTACACCTTC. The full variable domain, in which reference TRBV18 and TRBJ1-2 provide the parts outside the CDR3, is NAGVMQNPRHLVRRRGQEARLRCSPMKGHSHVYWYRQLPEEGLKFMVYLQKENIIDESGMPKERFSAEFPKEGPSILRIQQVVRGDSAAYFCASSLPGTGAIYGYTFGSGTRLTVV.

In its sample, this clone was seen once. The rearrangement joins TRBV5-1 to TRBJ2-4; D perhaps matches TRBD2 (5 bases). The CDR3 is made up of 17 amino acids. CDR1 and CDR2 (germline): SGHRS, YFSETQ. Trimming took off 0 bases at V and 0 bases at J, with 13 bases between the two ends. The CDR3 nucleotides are TGCGCCAGCAGCTTGGTGCCGGGAAGCCTAGCCAAAAACATTCAGTACTTC. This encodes CASSLVPGSLAKNIQYF.

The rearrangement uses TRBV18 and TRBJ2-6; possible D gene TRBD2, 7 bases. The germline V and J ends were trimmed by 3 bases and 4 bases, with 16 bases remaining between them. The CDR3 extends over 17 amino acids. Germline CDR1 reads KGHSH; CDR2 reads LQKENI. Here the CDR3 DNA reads TGTGCCAGCTCACCTCAAACAGGGAGGGCGGGGGCCAACGTCCTGACTTTC. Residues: CASSPQTGRAGANVLTF.

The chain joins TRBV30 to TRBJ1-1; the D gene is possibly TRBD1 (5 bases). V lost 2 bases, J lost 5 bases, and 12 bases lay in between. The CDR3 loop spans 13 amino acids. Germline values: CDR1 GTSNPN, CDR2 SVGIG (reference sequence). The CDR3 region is CAWSNGARTEAFF. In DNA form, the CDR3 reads TGTGCCTGGAGTAATGGGGCTCGGACTGAAGCTTTCTTT.

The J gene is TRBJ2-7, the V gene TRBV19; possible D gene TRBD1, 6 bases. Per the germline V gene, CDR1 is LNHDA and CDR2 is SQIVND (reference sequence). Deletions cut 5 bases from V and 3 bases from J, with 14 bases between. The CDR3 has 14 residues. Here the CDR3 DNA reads TGTGCCAGTAGTTACAATGGACAGAGCTACGAGCAGTACTTC. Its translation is CASSYNGQSYEQYF.

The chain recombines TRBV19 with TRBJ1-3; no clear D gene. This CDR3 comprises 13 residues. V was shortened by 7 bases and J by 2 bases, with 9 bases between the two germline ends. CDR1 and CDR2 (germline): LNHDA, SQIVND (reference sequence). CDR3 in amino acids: CASTSVPGNTIYF. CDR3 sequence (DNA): TGTGCCAGTACTTCAGTCCCTGGAAACACCATATATTTT.

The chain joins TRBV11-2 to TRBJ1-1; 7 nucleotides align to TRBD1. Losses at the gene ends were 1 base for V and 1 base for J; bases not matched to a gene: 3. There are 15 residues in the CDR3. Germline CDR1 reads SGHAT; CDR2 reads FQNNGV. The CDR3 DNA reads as TGTGCCAGCAGCTTAGGGAGGGGGCCGAACACTGAAGCTTTCTTT. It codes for CASSLGRGPNTEAFF.

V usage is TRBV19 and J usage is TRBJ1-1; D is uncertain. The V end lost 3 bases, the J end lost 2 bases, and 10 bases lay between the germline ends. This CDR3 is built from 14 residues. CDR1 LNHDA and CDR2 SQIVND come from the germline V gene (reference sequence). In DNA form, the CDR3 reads TGTGCCAGTAGTATTTTCGCAGAAAACACTGAAGCTTTCTTT. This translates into CASSIFAENTEAFF.

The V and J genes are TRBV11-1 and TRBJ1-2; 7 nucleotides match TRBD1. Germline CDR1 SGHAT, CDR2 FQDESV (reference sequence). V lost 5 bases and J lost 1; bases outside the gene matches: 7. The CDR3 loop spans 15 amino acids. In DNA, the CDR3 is TGTGCCAGCAGCGAAAGACAGGGTAGTAACTATGGCTACACCTTC. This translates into CASSERQGSNYGYTF.

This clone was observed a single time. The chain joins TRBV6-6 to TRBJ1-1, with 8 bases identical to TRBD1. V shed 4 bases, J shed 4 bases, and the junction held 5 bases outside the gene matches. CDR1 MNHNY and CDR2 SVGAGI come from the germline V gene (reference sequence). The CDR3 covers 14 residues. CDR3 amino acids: CASSLDREFTEAFF. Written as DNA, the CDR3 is TGTGCCAGCAGTTTGGACAGGGAGTTCACTGAAGCTTTCTTT.

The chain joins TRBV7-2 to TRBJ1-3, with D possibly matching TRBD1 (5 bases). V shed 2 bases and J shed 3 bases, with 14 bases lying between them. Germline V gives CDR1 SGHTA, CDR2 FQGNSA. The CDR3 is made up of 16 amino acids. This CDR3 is CASSLTRALGGNTIYF. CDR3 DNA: TGTGCCAGCAGCTTAACCAGGGCATTAGGTGGAAACACCATATATTTT.

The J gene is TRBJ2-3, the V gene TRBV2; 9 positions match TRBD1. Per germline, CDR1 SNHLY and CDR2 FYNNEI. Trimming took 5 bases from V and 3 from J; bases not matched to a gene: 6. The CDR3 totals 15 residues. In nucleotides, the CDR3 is TGTGCCAGCAGTAAAGGACAGGGGAATACAGATACGCAGTATTTT. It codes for CASSKGQGNTDTQYF. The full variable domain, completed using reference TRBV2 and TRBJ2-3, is EPEVTQTPSHQVTQMGQEVILRCVPISNHLYFYWYRQILGQKVEFLVSFYNNEISEKSEIFDDQFSVERPDGSNFTLKIRSTKLEDSAMYFCASSKGQGNTDTQYFGPGTRLTVL.

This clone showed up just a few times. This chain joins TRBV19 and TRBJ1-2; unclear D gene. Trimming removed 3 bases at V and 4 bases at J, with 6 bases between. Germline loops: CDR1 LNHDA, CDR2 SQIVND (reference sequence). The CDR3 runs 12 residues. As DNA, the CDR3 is TGTGCCAGTAGTATTTCGGGCTATGGCTACACCTTC. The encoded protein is CASSISGYGYTF. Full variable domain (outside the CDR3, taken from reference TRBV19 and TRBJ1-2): DGGITQSPKYLFRKEGQNVTLSCEQNLNHDAMYWYRQDPGQGLRLIYYSQIVNDFQKGDIAEGYSVSREKKESFPLTVTSAQKNPTAFYLCASSISGYGYTFGSGTRLTVV.

DNA for the CDR3: TGTGCCAGCAGTTACTCGGCAGGGGGCGGCAAGTGGGATCAGCCCCAGCATTTT. It is translated as CASSYSAGGGKWDQPQHF. The gene calls are TRBV6-2 or TRBV6-3 and TRBJ1-5, with 8 bases that match TRBD1. V shed 0 bases, J shed 5 bases, and the junction held 12 bases outside the gene matches. Germline CDR1 and CDR2: MNHEY and SVGEGT. This CDR3 is built from 18 residues.

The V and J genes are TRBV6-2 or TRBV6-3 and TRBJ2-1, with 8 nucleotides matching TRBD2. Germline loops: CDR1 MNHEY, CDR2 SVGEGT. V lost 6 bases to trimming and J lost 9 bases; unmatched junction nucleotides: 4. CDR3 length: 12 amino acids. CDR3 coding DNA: TGTGCCAGCAGCCCAGCGGGAGTTGAGCAGTTCTTC. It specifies CASSPAGVEQFF.

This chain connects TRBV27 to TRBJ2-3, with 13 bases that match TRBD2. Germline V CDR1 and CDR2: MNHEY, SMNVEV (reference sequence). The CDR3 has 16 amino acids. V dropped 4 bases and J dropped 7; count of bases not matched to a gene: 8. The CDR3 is CASSSKGLAGTHTQYF. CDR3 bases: TGTGCCAGCAGTTCGAAGGGACTAGCGGGAACACATACGCAGTATTTT.

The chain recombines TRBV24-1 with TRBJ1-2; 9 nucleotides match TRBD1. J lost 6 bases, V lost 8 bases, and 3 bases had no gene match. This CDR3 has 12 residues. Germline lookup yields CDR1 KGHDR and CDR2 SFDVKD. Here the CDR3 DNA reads TGTGCCACCAAGACAGGGGGAGATGGCTACACCTTC. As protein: CATKTGGDGYTF.

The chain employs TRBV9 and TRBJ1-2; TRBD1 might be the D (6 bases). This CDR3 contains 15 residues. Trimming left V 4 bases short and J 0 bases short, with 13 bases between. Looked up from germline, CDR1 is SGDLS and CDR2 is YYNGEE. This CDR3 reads CASSFRQETNYGYTF. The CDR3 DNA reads TGTGCCAGCAGCTTCCGACAGGAGACTAACTATGGCTACACCTTC. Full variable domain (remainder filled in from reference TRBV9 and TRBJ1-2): DSGVTQTPKHLITATGQRVTLRCSPRSGDLSVYWYQQSLDQGLQFLIQYYNGEERAKGNILERFSAQQFPDLHSELNLSSLELGDSALYFCASSFRQETNYGYTFGSGTRLTVV.